What follows are 26 T cell receptor beta chains derived from one specimen sequenced in a study of identical twins. TCRdb independently ran MiXCR on the 5' RACE reads; one entry per CDR3 protein. The sample lists 300,000 to 400,000 distinct CDR3 sequences, approximately 9.1% occurring once. Sequencing was carried out using naive T cells sorted from blood. Receptors originate from a woman between 45 and 60 years old in good health.

This clonotype was seen more than once but under ten times. The chain is built from TRBV14 and TRBJ1-1, with D maybe TRBD1 (6 bases). Germline CDR1 and CDR2: SGHDN and FVKESK. The V end was cut by 0 bases, the J end by 1 base, with 12 bases between. This CDR3 spans 16 amino acids. CDR3 bases: TGTGCCAGCAGCCAAGATATCGGGGGGGCGAACACTGAAGCTTTCTTT. Encoded protein: CASSQDIGGANTEAFF. Variable domain in full (rest from reference TRBV14 and TRBJ1-1): EAGVTQFPSHSVIEKGQTVTLRCDPISGHDNLYWYRRVMGKEIKFLLHFVKESKQDESGMPNNRFLAERTGGTYSTLKVQPAELEDSGVYFCASSQDIGGANTEAFFGQGTRLTVV.

This clonotype was found a few times. The rearrangement joins TRBV4-2 to TRBJ2-1, with D maybe TRBD2 (5 bases). Germline V gives CDR1 LGHNA, CDR2 YNFKEQ. Trimming took off 1 base at V and 5 bases at J, with 21 bases between the two ends. CDR3 size: 18 residues. This CDR3 reads CASSQGDLTKRIHNEQFF. The CDR3 DNA sequence: TGTGCCAGCAGCCAAGGGGATTTGACTAAGAGGATCCACAATGAGCAGTTCTTC.

The V and J genes are TRBV2 and TRBJ2-3; perhaps TRBD2 as D (5 bases). The germline V gene has CDR1 SNHLY and CDR2 FYNNEI. V lost 5 bases and J lost 14, with 14 bases in between. The CDR3 sequence is 11 residues long. The CDR3 DNA reads TGTGCCAGCAGTTGGACTCATGGGAGGTATTTT. This sequence encodes CASSWTHGRYF.

As regards this clonotype: This sequence may be a read error, since a much larger clone differs from it by one base. The CDR3 ends on some other residue instead of the conserved phenylalanine or tryptophan, so this is likely a read error. Here the CDR3 DNA reads TGTGCCAGCAGCCCCCATGCGGGAGCTACGAATGAGCAGTTCTTG. Protein sequence: CASSPHAGATNEQFL. This chain links TRBV3-1 with TRBJ2-1; the match to TRBD2 covers 7 bases. CDR1 and CDR2 from the germline V gene are LGHDT and YNNKEL (reference sequence). Losses at the gene ends were 4 bases for V and 7 bases for J; bases not matched to a gene: 10. This CDR3 is built from 15 residues.

The chain carries TRBV29-1 and TRBJ1-1; D gene unclear. CDR1 is SQVTM and CDR2 is ANQGSEA in the germline V gene. This CDR3 is 12 amino acids long. V lost 2 bases and J lost 5, with 9 bases in between. The CDR3 loop reads CSVEHSKTEAFF. CDR3 DNA sequence: TGCAGCGTTGAACATAGTAAGACTGAAGCTTTCTTT.

This clonotype was seen ten or more times. The rearrangement uses TRBV7-8 and TRBJ2-3, with D hard to call. The CDR3 loop spans 12 amino acids. Trimming cost V 5 bases and J 6 bases, with 9 bases left between them. From germline, CDR1 is SGHVS and CDR2 FQNEAQ. CDR3 protein: CASSHLADTQYF. For the CDR3, the DNA is TGTGCCAGCAGCCACCTGGCGGATACGCAGTATTTT.

This clonotype occurred a few times. The chain carries TRBV12-3 or TRBV12-4 and TRBJ2-1; maybe TRBD2 (7 bases). CDR3 length equals 16 residues. The V gene lost 3 bases and the J gene lost 0 bases, with 12 bases spanning the gap. The CDR3 region has the DNA TGTGCCAGCAGTTTGGGCGGGGGACACTCCTACAATGAGCAGTTCTTC. Amino acids: CASSLGGGHSYNEQFF.

In DNA form, the CDR3 reads TGCAGTGCTAGAGATCTTGCAGCAGTGTCCACAGATACGCAGTATTTT. Protein product: CSARDLAAVSTDTQYF. This sequence joins TRBV20-1 and TRBJ2-3; the D is unclear. Trimming cost V 0 bases and J 2 bases, with 15 bases left between them. The germline V gene has CDR1 DFQATT and CDR2 SNEGSKA (reference sequence). The CDR3 covers 16 residues.

A few counts support this clonotype. The gene calls are TRBV5-1 and TRBJ2-1, with TRBD2 matching over 7 bases. This CDR3 has 16 residues. Trimming cost V 3 bases and J 5 bases; bases outside gene matches: 11. The germline V gene has CDR1 SGHRS and CDR2 YFSETQ. The CDR3 sequence is CASSYVGTIGDNEQFF. The DNA for the CDR3 is TGCGCCAGCAGCTACGTGGGGACTATCGGGGACAATGAGCAGTTCTTC. The variable domain in full, completed from reference TRBV5-1 and TRBJ2-1, reads KAGVTQTPRYLIKTRGQQVTLSCSPISGHRSVSWYQQTPGQGLQFLFEYFSETQRNKGNFPGRFSGRQFSNSRSEMNVSTLELGDSALYLCASSYVGTIGDNEQFFGPGTRLTVL.

The chain carries TRBV6-5 and TRBJ2-5; D is ambiguous. The germline V gene has CDR1 MNHEY and CDR2 SVGAGI. This CDR3 region has 14 residues. Trimming stripped 2 bases from V and 1 base from J, with 8 bases between. CDR3 in DNA: TGTGCCAGCAGTTACGGTGGGCTCCAAGAGACCCAGTACTTC. Protein sequence: CASSYGGLQETQYF.

This clonotype was observed a few times. The chain employs TRBV7-8 and TRBJ2-4; tentatively, D is TRBD2 (6 bases). CDR3 size: 15 residues. The V and J ends lost 8 bases and 1 base respectively, with 15 bases between them. Germline V CDR1 and CDR2: SGHVS, FQNEAQ. CDR3 loop: CASGDSRDAKNIQYF. The CDR3 DNA sequence: TGTGCCAGCGGGGACTCCCGGGACGCCAAAAACATTCAGTACTTC.

This clonotype was observed many times. CDR3 in DNA: TGTGCCAGCAGCCGGACAGGGCAGGGCTATGGCTACACCTTC. Protein sequence: CASSRTGQGYGYTF. The V gene is TRBV6-5, the J gene TRBJ1-2; 8 nucleotides align to TRBD1. This CDR3 spans 14 amino acids. V shed 6 bases and J 4 bases; nucleotides not matched to a gene: 7. The germline V gene has CDR1 MNHEY and CDR2 SVGAGI.

The CDR3 loop is CASSYAPRGSYEQYF. DNA of the CDR3: TGTGCCAGCAGTTACGCCCCGCGGGGCTCCTACGAGCAGTACTTC. This chain uses TRBV6-6 with TRBJ2-7, with D perhaps matching TRBD2 (6 bases). Trimming took 2 bases from V and 0 from J, leaving 11 bases between them. Germline V gene data show CDR1 as MNHNY and CDR2 as SVGAGI (reference sequence). CDR3 size: 15 residues.

This chain uses TRBV29-1 with TRBJ2-3, with a possible D match to TRBD1 (7 bases). The germline CDR1 and CDR2 sequences are SQVTM and ANQGSEA. There are 14 residues in the CDR3. V was shortened by 6 bases and J by 2 bases, with 15 bases between the two germline ends. This chain's CDR3 is CSVGGQPYTDTQYF. CDR3 coding DNA: TGCAGCGTGGGGGGACAGCCCTACACAGATACGCAGTATTTT.

About this clonotype: The conserved phenylalanine or tryptophan is not found at the CDR3 terminus, so this likely reflects a read error. The V call is TRBV18, the J call TRBJ1-1; D gene ambiguous. V lost 2 bases and J 5 bases, leaving 3 bases between the germline ends. The CDR3 runs to 11 residues. The germline V gene has CDR1 KGHSH and CDR2 LQKENI. The CDR3 here is CASSPGTEAFI. In DNA form, the CDR3 reads TGTGCCAGCTCACCAGGGACTGAAGCTTTCATT.

The V call is TRBV11-2, the J call TRBJ2-1, with TRBD1 matching 9 bases. With V trimmed by 6 bases and J by 6 bases, 6 bases remained unmatched. The CDR3 sequence is 14 residues long. Looked up from germline, CDR1 is SGHAT and CDR2 is FQNNGV. The CDR3 coding sequence is TGTGCCAGCAGGGCGGGACAGGGTGGCAATGAGCAGTTCTTC. Protein product: CASRAGQGGNEQFF.

The gene calls are TRBV6-5 and TRBJ2-5; 9 nucleotides agree with TRBD2. Unmatched junction bases numbered 5, after V lost 0 bases and J lost 3 bases. CDR1 and CDR2 from the germline V gene are MNHEY and SVGAGI. This CDR3 spans 16 amino acids. The CDR3 spells CASSYSAASGKETQYF. The CDR3 region has the DNA TGTGCCAGCAGTTACTCGGCGGCTAGCGGGAAAGAGACCCAGTACTTC.

The sample holds a few counts of this clonotype. The chain carries TRBV6-2 or TRBV6-3 and TRBJ2-2, with 10 bases matching TRBD2. This CDR3 spans 16 amino acids. The V gene end was trimmed by 6 bases and the J gene end by 1 base; junction bases not matched to a gene: 5. Germline V lookup: CDR1 MNHEY, CDR2 SVGEGT. The CDR3 spells CASSKLAGLNTGELFF. CDR3 DNA: TGTGCCAGCAGCAAACTAGCGGGGCTGAACACCGGGGAGCTGTTTTTT.

This clonotype was observed a few times. The V gene is TRBV7-9, the J gene TRBJ2-5, with 9 bases fitting TRBD2. Trimming cost V 3 bases and J 3 bases; bases outside gene matches: 2. The CDR3 is made up of 14 amino acids. The germline V gene has CDR1 SEHNR and CDR2 FQNEAQ (reference sequence). The CDR3, as DNA: TGTGCCAGCAGCTTGACTAGCGGAAAAGAGACCCAGTACTTC. Its protein product is CASSLTSGKETQYF. Variable domain in full (rest from reference TRBV7-9 and TRBJ2-5): DTGVSQNPRHKITKRGQNVTFRCDPISEHNRLYWYRQTLGQGPEFLTYFQNEAQLEKSRLLSDRFSAERPKGSFSTLEIQRTEQGDSAMYLCASSLTSGKETQYFGPGTRLLVL.

In this sample, this clonotype turned up a few times. This rearrangement joins TRBV20-1 to TRBJ2-1; D might be TRBD2 (6 bases). This CDR3 spans 13 amino acids. V was shortened by 1 base and J by 5 bases, with 9 bases between the two germline ends. In germline, CDR1 is DFQATT, CDR2 SNEGSKA (reference sequence). CDR3 nucleotide sequence: TGCAGTGCTAGAGGCGGGAACGACAATGAGCAGTTCTTC. As protein: CSARGGNDNEQFF.

The chain has TRBV10-2 and TRBJ2-7; unclear D gene. The CDR3 covers 11 residues. V was cut by 5 bases and J by 5 bases, with 7 bases left in between. The germline V gene has CDR1 WSHSY and CDR2 SAAADI. For the CDR3, the DNA is TGCGCCAGCAGTCCGGTCGACGAGCAGTACTTC. Translated: CASSPVDEQYF.

This clonotype was seen many times. The chain couples TRBV12-3 or TRBV12-4 to TRBJ2-3; 10 nucleotides align to TRBD2. There are 16 residues in the CDR3. The V and J ends lost 6 bases and 0 bases, in that order; junction bases with no gene match: 6. CDR3 DNA: TGTGCCAGCAGCCCAGGACTAGCGGATAGCACAGATACGCAGTATTTT. Amino acids: CASSPGLADSTDTQYF.

This clonotype showed up just a few times. The chain employs TRBV4-1 and TRBJ2-3; D uncertain. Germline-derived CDR1 and CDR2 are MGHRA and YSYEKL. The CDR3 extends over 16 amino acids. The V end lost 0 bases, the J end lost 4 bases, and 14 bases lay between the germline ends. In DNA form, the CDR3 reads TGCGCCAGCAGCCAAGAAGGCGGCGGCGCGGCAGATACGCAGTATTTT. Protein: CASSQEGGGAADTQYF.

A few counts support this clonotype. The chain has TRBV29-1 and TRBJ2-7, with a possible D match to TRBD1 (5 bases). The CDR3 totals 15 residues. The germline CDR1 and CDR2 sequences are SQVTM and ANQGSEA. V was cut by 4 bases and J by 4 bases, with 20 bases left in between. The CDR3 nucleotides are TGCAGCGTTGTGCAGGGCAATTCCCCTTTTTACGAGCAGTACTTC. Protein sequence: CSVVQGNSPFYEQYF.

J is TRBJ2-1 and V is TRBV6-1, with TRBD2 matching over 10 bases. CDR3 length: 17 amino acids. V shed 4 bases and J 6 bases; nucleotides not matched to a gene: 12. CDR1 is MNHNS and CDR2 is SASEGT in the germline V gene. The CDR3 sequence: CASSGPPGSGGRNEQFF. The CDR3 DNA sequence: TGTGCCAGCAGTGGTCCACCGGGTAGCGGGGGGCGCAATGAGCAGTTCTTC.

In this sample, this clonotype turned up many times. The chain links TRBV20-1 to TRBJ1-1; weak D call: TRBD1 (5 bases). Deletions cut 2 bases from V and 0 bases from J, with 7 bases between. Germline-derived CDR1 and CDR2 are DFQATT and SNEGSKA (reference sequence). The CDR3 sequence is 13 residues long. CDR3: CSARRQLNTEAFF. The CDR3, as DNA: TGCAGTGCTAGACGACAGTTGAACACTGAAGCTTTCTTT.